This entry concerns a single TCR beta chain. Its antigen is still unknown. The data stem from a study of cytomegalovirus exposure and HLA in healthy donors. Study-wide results and limits: Later analysis showed most CMV-associated TCR beta chains appearing HLA-restricted.

Germline CDR1 SGHRS, CDR2 YFSETQ. The V gene end was trimmed by 0 bases and the J gene end by 9 bases; junction bases not matched to a gene: 4. The CDR3 length is 15 residues. The study ran its PCR with 60 Vbeta and 13 Jbeta primers. Using immunoSEQ multiplex PCR, the repertoire was profiled, and TCRdb retains in-frame clones only, with some absent. The sample has around 150,000 clones, roughly 78% seen once; the top ten hold 4.2%. Source material: PBMCs. This sequence joins TRBV5-1 and TRBJ2-1, with 12 bases identical to TRBD2. This sequence originates from a man aged 45-60 years in good health and CMV-seropositive. In DNA form, the CDR3 reads TGCGCCAGCAGCTTGGGACTAGCGGGAGTAGGTGAGCAGTTCTTC. Its translation: CASSLGLAGVGEQFF.